This entry lists 27 T cell receptor beta chains sequenced from one sample in a study of shared clonotypes between healthy human individuals. Repertoires were generated with immunoSEQ multiplex PCR, while TCRdb's copy carries only in-frame clones and drops some. Of approximately 2.5 million clones in the sample, roughly 93% were seen once. The sequenced material came from naive CD4+ T cells from PBMCs. Sample subset: CD45RA+ positively selected. These receptors came from a man younger than 35 in good health. Some clones in this sample may be carry-over from other donors' samples.

Remarks on this clone: Other DNA sequences in the same sample also yield this CDR3. The chain uses TRBV7-2 and TRBJ2-2; D is undetermined. The CDR3 runs 14 residues. V lost 1 base, J lost 1 base, and 4 bases lay in between. Per germline, CDR1 SGHTA and CDR2 FQGNSA. The CDR3 here is CASSLGLNTGELFF. The CDR3 bases are TGTGCCAGCAGCTTAGGGCTGAACACCGGGGAGCTGTTTTTT.

The genes are TRBV30 and TRBJ2-7; D is undetermined. CDR1 is GTSNPN and CDR2 is SVGIG in the germline V gene (reference sequence). This CDR3 spans 12 amino acids. The V gene lost 1 base and the J gene lost 4 bases, with 8 bases spanning the gap. The CDR3 region has the DNA TGTGCCTGGAGTGAGGACGTTTACGAGCAGTACTTC. It specifies CAWSEDVYEQYF.

This chain connects TRBV28 to TRBJ1-6; possibly TRBD1 for D (5 bases). This CDR3 spans 14 amino acids. Deletions cut 5 bases from V and 7 bases from J, with 12 bases between. Germline V CDR1 and CDR2: MDHEN, SYDVKM. CDR3 coding DNA: TGTGCCAGCAGTCCAGGGAGGGAAAATTCACCCCTCCACTTT. Its protein is CASSPGRENSPLHF.

For this clone: Within the sample, other DNA sequences also encode this same CDR3. The chain recombines TRBV12-5 with TRBJ2-1, with D maybe TRBD2 (5 bases). The CDR3 loop spans 11 amino acids. V lost 3 bases and J lost 9, with 6 bases in between. Germline CDR1 is LGHNT and CDR2 is FRNRAP. The CDR3 DNA follows: TGTGCTAGTGGTTTACGGGGTGAGCAGTTCTTC. It encodes CASGLRGEQFF. The full variable domain, completed using reference TRBV12-5 and TRBJ2-1, is DARVTQTPRHKVTEMGQEVTMRCQPILGHNTVFWYRQTMMQGLELLAYFRNRAPLDDSGMPKDRFSAEMPDATLATLKIQPSEPRDSAVYFCASGLRGEQFFGPGTRLTVL.

This clone appeared a single time. This chain links TRBV10-3 with TRBJ2-7; 9 bases match TRBD1. The J segment lost 2 bases and the V segment lost 10 bases, leaving 3 bases of the junction unmatched. Looked up from germline, CDR1 is ENHRY and CDR2 is SYGVKD. This CDR3 contains 12 residues. The CDR3 region is CATRTGAYEQYF. The CDR3 DNA reads TGTGCCACACGGACAGGGGCCTACGAGCAGTACTTC.

The chain uses TRBV6-4 and TRBJ2-7; 11 bases fit TRBD2. Looked up from germline, CDR1 is MRHNA and CDR2 is SNTAGT. The CDR3 length is 14 residues. J lost 5 bases, V lost 2 bases, and 2 bases had no gene match. CDR3 sequence (DNA): TGTGCCAGCAGTGACCCGACTAGCGGGAACGAGCAGTACTTC. Residues: CASSDPTSGNEQYF.

The rearrangement links TRBV6-5 to TRBJ2-7; 11 nucleotides align to TRBD2. The CDR3 runs 16 residues. J was trimmed by 3 bases and V by 4 bases; bases with no gene match: 8. Germline CDR1 MNHEY, CDR2 SVGAGI. CDR3: CASSSRLAGNFYEQYF. As DNA, the CDR3 is TGTGCCAGCAGTTCACGACTAGCGGGAAACTTCTACGAGCAGTACTTC.

This sequence joins TRBV5-6 and TRBJ1-1, with 8 bases aligning to TRBD1. CDR1 is SGHDT, CDR2 YYEEEE, per germline. The ends lost 4 bases at V and 5 bases at J; junction bases unmatched: 7. The CDR3 loop spans 14 amino acids. This CDR3 reads CASSPRDRSTEAFF. CDR3 in DNA: TGTGCCAGCAGCCCCCGGGACAGGAGTACTGAAGCTTTCTTT.

V is TRBV5-4 and J is TRBJ2-2; TRBD2 matches at 9 bases. The CDR3 extends over 17 amino acids. The junction had 12 bases not matched to a gene; V was cut back by 3 bases and J by 6 bases. Germline CDR1 is SGHNT and CDR2 is YYREEE (reference sequence). The CDR3 DNA follows: TGTGCCAGCAGCTCCGACATAGCGGGAGTTTTCGCCGGGGAGCTGTTTTTT. Amino acids: CASSSDIAGVFAGELFF.

The chain couples TRBV5-1 to TRBJ2-1; 7 nucleotides agree with TRBD2. Germline-derived CDR1 and CDR2 are SGHRS and YFSETQ. Germline trimming cut 4 bases from V and 4 bases from J; bases unmatched to any gene: 8. This CDR3 spans 15 amino acids. The CDR3 sequence: CASSNPGTTYNEQFF. As DNA, the CDR3 is TGCGCCAGCAGCAACCCCGGGACTACATACAATGAGCAGTTCTTC.

This chain connects TRBV6-1 to TRBJ1-2, with D unclear. The CDR3 totals 13 residues. The V end lost 1 base, the J end lost 2 bases, and 5 bases lay between the germline ends. The germline CDR1 and CDR2 sequences are MNHNS and SASEGT. In DNA form, the CDR3 reads TGTGCCAGCAGTGAAGGGACCAACTATGGCTACACCTTC. Residues: CASSEGTNYGYTF.

V gene TRBV27 combines with J gene TRBJ2-7; D is possibly TRBD1 or TRBD2 (5 bases each). V dropped 9 bases and J dropped 3 bases, with 21 bases sitting between them. Germline V gives CDR1 MNHEY, CDR2 SMNVEV (reference sequence). This CDR3 contains 15 residues. The CDR3 DNA reads TGTGCCAGACCCGCAGGGACCAATGAGGGCTACGAGCAGTACTTC. This sequence encodes CARPAGTNEGYEQYF.

This chain joins TRBV5-1 and TRBJ2-2; 8 nucleotides line up with TRBD1. The CDR3 runs 14 residues. Trimming removed 4 bases from V and 6 bases from J; junction bases left unmatched: 5. CDR1 SGHRS and CDR2 YFSETQ come from the germline V gene. CDR3: CASSPRTGPGELFF. In nucleotides, the CDR3 is TGCGCCAGCAGCCCGAGGACAGGGCCCGGGGAGCTGTTTTTT.

This chain links TRBV2 with TRBJ2-7; 8 nucleotides align to TRBD1. In germline, CDR1 is SNHLY, CDR2 FYNNEI. The CDR3 covers 14 residues. V lost 8 bases to trimming and J lost 3 bases; unmatched junction nucleotides: 9. The CDR3 DNA reads TGTGCCAGCCTGCCGGGACAGGTACGCTACGAGCAGTACTTC. Encoded protein: CASLPGQVRYEQYF. Full variable domain (outside the CDR3, taken from reference TRBV2 and TRBJ2-7): EPEVTQTPSHQVTQMGQEVILRCVPISNHLYFYWYRQILGQKVEFLVSFYNNEISEKSEIFDDQFSVERPDGSNFTLKIRSTKLEDSAMYFCASLPGQVRYEQYFGPGTRLTVT.

The V gene is TRBV19, the J gene TRBJ2-5, with 9 bases identical to TRBD2. In germline, CDR1 is LNHDA, CDR2 SQIVND (reference sequence). This CDR3 has 14 residues. V trimming: 5 bases; J trimming: 6 bases; junction bases outside the gene matches: 7. CDR3 sequence: CASSRGGAGKTQYF. CDR3 in DNA: TGTGCCAGTAGTCGCGGGGGGGCCGGAAAGACCCAGTACTTC.

The CDR3 here is CASSAGGANVLTF. CDR3 DNA: TGTGCCAGCAGTGCGGGGGGGGCCAACGTCCTGACTTTC. The rearrangement links TRBV6-1 to TRBJ2-6, with a possible D match to TRBD2 (5 bases). CDR3 size: 13 residues. V was cut by 4 bases and J by 4 bases, with 5 bases left in between. CDR1 is MNHNS and CDR2 is SASEGT in the germline V gene.

CDR3 sequence reads: CASPGALYGYTF. In DNA, the CDR3 is TGTGCCAGCCCTGGGGCTCTCTATGGCTACACCTTC. The chain combines TRBV6-1 with TRBJ1-2; TRBD1 is a possible D gene (5 bases). Trimming removed 8 bases from V and 4 bases from J, with 11 bases in between. This CDR3 comprises 12 residues. Germline V gives CDR1 MNHNS, CDR2 SASEGT.

The chain links TRBV7-8 to TRBJ1-2; D is ambiguous. The CDR3 has 15 residues. Germline CDR1 is SGHVS and CDR2 is FQNEAQ. The V end was cut by 0 bases, the J end by 4 bases, with 12 bases between. CDR3 nucleotide sequence: TGTGCCAGCAGCTTAGCTCACGGCGCTCCCTATGGCTACACCTTC. This codes for CASSLAHGAPYGYTF.

This clone was counted a single time. The chain links TRBV7-9 to TRBJ2-2, with 14 bases fitting TRBD2. Germline V gene sequence: CDR1 SEHNR, CDR2 FQNEAQ (reference sequence). V dropped 5 bases and J dropped 5; count of bases not matched to a gene: 13. This CDR3 spans 19 amino acids. CDR3 DNA sequence: TGTGCCAGCAGCAAACCGGGACTAGCGGGAGATTCGTCAACCGGGGAGCTGTTTTTT. Its translation: CASSKPGLAGDSSTGELFF.

In this sample, this clone turned up once. The chain has TRBV27 and TRBJ2-5, with a possible D match to TRBD1 (6 bases). This CDR3 region has 16 residues. Per the germline V gene, CDR1 is MNHEY and CDR2 is SMNVEV (reference sequence). With 5 bases removed from V and 1 base from J, the gap between germline ends came to 17 bases. The CDR3 DNA is TGTGCCAGCAGTACGGGCCCTAAAGGGGGCCAAGAGACCCAGTACTTC. It translates to CASSTGPKGGQETQYF.

V and J are TRBV28 and TRBJ1-4; no clear D. In germline, CDR1 is MDHEN, CDR2 SYDVKM. Trimming cost V 2 bases and J 0 bases, with 7 bases left between them. This CDR3 is built from 15 residues. The CDR3 sequence is CASSLHGATNEKLFF. The CDR3 DNA reads TGTGCCAGCAGTTTACATGGCGCAACTAATGAAAAACTGTTTTTT.

The sample holds one count of this clone. The J gene is TRBJ2-5, the V gene TRBV4-1; 8 bases align to TRBD1. V lost 3 bases, J lost 5 bases, and 14 bases stayed unmatched. CDR1 and CDR2 (germline): MGHRA, YSYEKL. This CDR3 is built from 17 residues. The CDR3 loop is CASSHLTGTGGRETQYF. CDR3 nucleotides: TGCGCCAGCAGCCACCTCACCGGGACAGGCGGCAGGGAGACCCAGTACTTC.

The chain couples TRBV5-4 to TRBJ1-1; TRBD1 is a possible D gene (6 bases). CDR1 SGHNT and CDR2 YYREEE come from the germline V gene (reference sequence). The CDR3 runs to 17 residues. Trimming removed 0 bases from V and 0 bases from J, with 15 bases in between. The CDR3 reads CASSLGFGTSMNTEAFF. The DNA for the CDR3 is TGTGCCAGCAGCTTGGGATTTGGGACATCGATGAACACTGAAGCTTTCTTT.

Notes on this clone: This CDR3 is also generated by other DNA sequences in the sample. The rearrangement joins TRBV28 to TRBJ2-1, with D maybe TRBD2 (5 bases). The CDR3 consists of 11 residues. CDR1 and CDR2 from the germline V gene are MDHEN and SYDVKM. Trimming removed 2 bases from V and 9 bases from J, with 5 bases in between. The CDR3 nucleotides read TGTGCCAGCAGTTTAACTAGTGAGCAGTTCTTC. As protein: CASSLTSEQFF.

The CDR3: CASSPRDISYEQYF. CDR3 nucleotides: TGTGCCAGCAGCCCCAGGGACATCTCCTACGAGCAGTACTTC. The chain joins TRBV7-8 to TRBJ2-5; D is perhaps TRBD1 (6 bases). The end of the DNA is better explained by TRBJ2-7, so the J call may be wrong. The CDR3 totals 14 residues. Germline V gene data show CDR1 as SGHVS and CDR2 as FQNEAQ.

The V and J genes are TRBV2 and TRBJ2-1; 11 bases line up with TRBD2. Germline loops: CDR1 SNHLY, CDR2 FYNNEI. V trimming: 4 bases; J trimming: 10 bases; junction bases outside the gene matches: 6. The CDR3 has 14 amino acids. DNA of the CDR3: TGTGCCAGCAGTGCGACTAGCGGGACCCGGGAGCAGTTCTTC. Residues: CASSATSGTREQFF.

This CDR3 is CASSLSNNQPQHF. The DNA for the CDR3 is TGTGCCAGCAGCTTATCAAACAATCAGCCCCAGCATTTT. J is TRBJ1-5 and V is TRBV7-8, with D unclear. The CDR3 is 13 residues long. Germline assignment: CDR1 SGHVS and CDR2 FQNEAQ. Between the trimmed V and J ends, which lost 2 bases and 3 bases, there was a span of 5 bases.